These 27 T cell receptor beta chains originate from one sample sequenced in a study of beta chain features in type 1 diabetes. These TCRs are of unknown antigen specificity. Isolated RNA was reverse transcribed in full, so expressed TCRB transcripts were sequenced. Assay: immunoSEQ multiplex PCR; the TCRdb copy retains only in-frame clones and omits some. The sample has 300,000 or so clones; approximately 9.9% are singletons. Regarding the study as a whole: Type 1 diabetes patients had moderately but significantly shorter TCRB CDR3s in all four CD4+ subsets.

The sequencing input was central memory CD4+ T cells from blood. These receptor sequences come from a man between 25 and 39 years old with type 1 diabetes.

The chain combines TRBV5-1 with TRBJ2-5, with TRBD2 matching over 10 bases. Germline loops: CDR1 SGHRS, CDR2 YFSETQ. After removal of 0 bases from V and 1 base from J, the junction contained 3 bases not matched to a gene. The CDR3 totals 16 residues. CDR3 in amino acids: CASSLGASGGQETQYF. The CDR3 bases are TGCGCCAGCAGCTTGGGAGCTAGCGGGGGCCAAGAGACCCAGTACTTC. Using reference TRBV5-1 and TRBJ2-5 for the parts outside the CDR3, the full variable domain is KAGVTQTPRYLIKTRGQQVTLSCSPISGHRSVSWYQQTPGQGLQFLFEYFSETQRNKGNFPGRFSGRQFSNSRSEMNVSTLELGDSALYLCASSLGASGGQETQYFGPGTRLLVL.

This clone was observed a few times. V and J are TRBV10-3 and TRBJ2-7, with no clear D. This CDR3 contains 13 residues. Per germline, CDR1 ENHRY and CDR2 SYGVKD. V was clipped by 3 bases and J by 3 bases, with 9 bases between them. DNA of the CDR3: TGTGCCATCAGTGACAGTCTTAACTACGAGCAGTACTTC. It is translated as CAISDSLNYEQYF.

This clone was seen a handful of times. The chain links TRBV7-2 to TRBJ2-3, with a weak D call TRBD2 (5 bases). Trimming took 5 bases from V and 1 from J, leaving 13 bases between them. CDR1 is SGHTA, CDR2 FQGNSA, per germline. The length of the CDR3 is 15 residues. The CDR3 DNA follows: TGTGCCAGCAGCCGGACTTTTGGAGGCACAGATACGCAGTATTTT. Translating gives CASSRTFGGTDTQYF.

This clone was observed many times. The chain combines TRBV16 with TRBJ1-4; D is possibly TRBD1 (6 bases). V was pared by 0 bases and J by 3 bases, with 8 bases between. Germline loops: CDR1 KGHSY, CDR2 FQNENV. The CDR3 is made up of 15 amino acids. CDR3 loop: CASSQSAGANEKLFF. As DNA, the CDR3 is TGTGCCAGCAGCCAATCAGCAGGGGCTAATGAAAAACTGTTTTTT. Supplemented by reference TRBV16 and TRBJ1-4, the full variable domain reads GEEVAQTPKHLVRGEGQKAKLYCAPIKGHSYVFWYQQVLKNEFKFLISFQNENVFDETGMPKERFSAKCLPNSPCSLEIQATKLEDSAVYFCASSQSAGANEKLFFGSGTQLSVL.

The chain has TRBV6-6 and TRBJ2-7; 13 nucleotides align to TRBD2. V shed 5 bases and J 4 bases; nucleotides not matched to a gene: 8. The CDR3 is 16 residues long. Germline V gives CDR1 MNHNY, CDR2 SVGAGI (reference sequence). The CDR3 DNA reads TGTGCCAGCAGTCTCGGACTAGCGGGGGCCGTATACGAGCAGTACTTC. It yields the protein CASSLGLAGAVYEQYF.

This chain joins TRBV5-1 and TRBJ2-2; tentative D call: TRBD1 (6 bases). The V gene lost 3 bases and the J gene lost 0 bases, with 9 bases spanning the gap. CDR1 is SGHRS, CDR2 YFSETQ, per germline. CDR3 length: 15 amino acids. CDR3 region: CASSSTGTNTGELFF. The CDR3, as DNA: TGCGCCAGCAGCTCTACAGGGACGAACACCGGGGAGCTGTTTTTT.

The chain uses TRBV7-9 and TRBJ2-2; 7 bases line up with TRBD1. The CDR3 sequence is 16 residues long. Unmatched junction bases numbered 10, after V lost 5 bases and J lost 4 bases. The germline V gene encodes CDR1 SEHNR and CDR2 FQNEAQ (reference sequence). The chain's CDR3 is CASSLARDSSTGELFF. The CDR3 DNA follows: TGTGCCAGCAGCCTGGCCAGGGACAGCAGCACCGGGGAGCTGTTTTTT.

This clone was counted a few times. The rearrangement links TRBV4-3 to TRBJ2-3; weak D call: TRBD1 (6 bases). V was cut by 2 bases and J by 0 bases, with 9 bases left in between. CDR1 and CDR2 from the germline V gene are LGHNA and YSLEER. This CDR3 comprises 15 residues. The CDR3 loop reads CASSQQGFSTDTQYF. The CDR3 nucleotides read TGCGCCAGCAGCCAACAGGGGTTCAGCACAGATACGCAGTATTTT.

This clone has just a few counts. The chain employs TRBV6-5 and TRBJ2-3; 7 nucleotides agree with TRBD1. The CDR3 contains 16 residues. J was trimmed by 4 bases and V by 1 base; bases with no gene match: 8. Germline loops: CDR1 MNHEY, CDR2 SVGAGI. The CDR3 region has the DNA TGTGCCAGCAGTTACTGGCAAGGGGGCGCGGCAGATACGCAGTATTTT. Protein sequence: CASSYWQGGAADTQYF.

The gene calls are TRBV7-2 and TRBJ2-2; 10 bases map to TRBD2. The V and J ends lost 3 bases and 8 bases, in that order; junction bases with no gene match: 12. CDR1 SGHTA and CDR2 FQGNSA come from the germline V gene. The CDR3 is 17 residues long. The CDR3 bases are TGTGCCAGCAGCTTGACAGTACTAGCGGGGTCGGCTGGGGAGCTGTTTTTT. It codes for CASSLTVLAGSAGELFF.

Regarding this clone: Its ends do not fully match the called genes, so a read error is possible. The chain combines TRBV7-9 with TRBJ1-1; tentative D call: TRBD1 (5 bases). CDR3 size: 11 residues. In germline, CDR1 is SEHNR, CDR2 FQNEAQ (reference sequence). The DNA for the CDR3 is TGCCTGGGGCAGGGAGCGACTGAAGCTTTCTTT. Amino acids: CLGQGATEAFF. Full variable domain (remainder filled in from reference TRBV7-9 and TRBJ1-1): DTGVSQNPRHKITKRGQNVTFRCDPISEHNRLYWYRQTLGQGPEFLTYFQNEAQLEKSRLLSDRFSAERPKGSFSTLEIQRTEQGDSAMYLCLGQGATEAFFGQGTRLTVV.

This clone came up a few times. The V gene is TRBV4-3, the J gene TRBJ1-6, with unresolved D. Germline assignment: CDR1 LGHNA and CDR2 YSLEER. The CDR3 is made up of 14 amino acids. The V and J ends lost 2 bases and 5 bases respectively, with 7 bases between them. DNA for the CDR3: TGCGCCAGCAGCCAAAACCCAGATAATTCACCCCTCCACTTT. Its translation: CASSQNPDNSPLHF.

This clone was observed once. The rearrangement joins TRBV11-2 to TRBJ1-4; 7 bases fit TRBD1. Trimming at V came to 5 bases and at J to 5 bases, leaving 8 bases not matched to a gene. Germline CDR1 is SGHAT and CDR2 is FQNNGV. The CDR3 totals 15 residues. The DNA for the CDR3 is TGTGCCAGCAGCCCGATAAGCAGGGGGAATGAAAAACTGTTTTTT. Its translation is CASSPISRGNEKLFF.

This clone was detected only a few times. The rearrangement joins TRBV7-2 to TRBJ2-5; possible D gene TRBD2, 7 bases. Deletions cut 1 base from V and 4 bases from J, with 13 bases between. This CDR3 is built from 15 residues. Germline CDR1 is SGHTA and CDR2 is FQGNSA. The CDR3 bases are TGTGCCAGCAGCTTAGTAGTCGCGGGGGCAGAGACCCAGTACTTC. Encoded protein: CASSLVVAGAETQYF.

This chain links TRBV2 with TRBJ1-2, with D perhaps matching TRBD1 (5 bases). CDR3 length equals 15 residues. The V end lost 1 base, the J end lost 0 bases, and 9 bases lay between the germline ends. Germline V lookup: CDR1 SNHLY, CDR2 FYNNEI. CDR3 bases: TGTGCCAGCAGTGAAGGCGGGACGGCTAACTATGGCTACACCTTC. Amino acids: CASSEGGTANYGYTF.

This clone has only a few counts. J is TRBJ1-5 and V is TRBV6-5; D is possibly TRBD1 (6 bases). The V end lost 4 bases, the J end lost 7 bases, and 11 bases lay between the germline ends. The CDR3 is 13 amino acids. Germline CDR1 reads MNHEY; CDR2 reads SVGAGI. In DNA, the CDR3 is TGTGCCAGCAGTTCACAGGGCGAACAGCCCCAGCATTTT. This codes for CASSSQGEQPQHF.

This clone was recorded a few times. V gene TRBV7-2 combines with J gene TRBJ1-4; D unclear. The CDR3 is 14 amino acids. V shed 5 bases and J shed 0 bases, with 7 bases lying between them. CDR1 and CDR2 from the germline V gene are SGHTA and FQGNSA. The CDR3 reads CASSRVATNEKLFF. The CDR3 DNA sequence: TGTGCCAGCAGCCGCGTTGCAACTAATGAAAAACTGTTTTTT.

There are a few counts of this clone. The chain couples TRBV7-6 to TRBJ2-1; no clear D. From germline, CDR1 is SGHVS and CDR2 FNYEAQ. This CDR3 spans 16 amino acids. Trimming pared 5 bases from V and 1 base from J, leaving 15 bases between. The CDR3 nucleotides are TGTGCCAGCAGCAATTTCTACGGTTCGTCCTACAATGAGCAGTTCTTC. Its translation is CASSNFYGSSYNEQFF.

Many counts were recorded for this clone. The chain uses TRBV29-1 and TRBJ1-2; D is undetermined. The CDR3 is made up of 9 amino acids. CDR1 is SQVTM and CDR2 is ANQGSEA in the germline V gene. V gave up 3 bases and J gave up 5 bases, with 1 base separating them. The CDR3, as DNA: TGCAGCGTTGAGTATGGCTACACCTTC. Translating gives CSVEYGYTF.

Ten or more counts support this clone. The chain is built from TRBV7-2 and TRBJ2-5; D is uncertain. With 5 bases removed from V and 5 bases from J, the gap between germline ends came to 9 bases. The CDR3 totals 12 residues. CDR1 and CDR2 from the germline V gene are SGHTA and FQGNSA. The CDR3 bases are TGTGCCAGCAGCGCCAGCTGGGAGACCCAGTACTTC. Translating it yields CASSASWETQYF.

This clone was seen a handful of times. The CDR3 nucleotides read TGTGCCAGCTCAGGTCCTGAGTATGACCAGTACTTC. As protein: CASSGPEYDQYF. This chain links TRBV18 with TRBJ2-5; no clear D gene. Germline assignment: CDR1 KGHSH and CDR2 LQKENI. The CDR3 runs 12 residues. V was shortened by 5 bases and J by 10 bases, with 14 bases between the two germline ends.

This clone was observed a handful of times. The chain is built from TRBV6-6 and TRBJ2-3, with a possible D match to TRBD1 (5 bases). The CDR3 consists of 14 residues. Germline V lookup: CDR1 MNHNY, CDR2 SVGAGI (reference sequence). V gave up 6 bases and J gave up 2 bases, with 12 bases separating them. The DNA for the CDR3 is TGTGCCAGCAGAGTATCAGGGTACACAGATACGCAGTATTTT. Translating gives CASRVSGYTDTQYF.

The chain recombines TRBV7-2 with TRBJ2-5; no definite D call. Germline V gene lookup returns CDR1 SGHTA and CDR2 FQGNSA. The CDR3 is 12 amino acids. With 5 bases removed from V and 1 base from J, the gap between germline ends came to 5 bases. The CDR3: CASSQSQETQYF. The CDR3 bases are TGTGCCAGCAGCCAGAGCCAAGAGACCCAGTACTTC.

This clone was picked up a small number of times. The chain has TRBV27 and TRBJ2-3; 10 bases are shared with TRBD2. The length of the CDR3 is 18 residues. Trimming at V came to 4 bases and at J to 5 bases, leaving 15 bases not matched to a gene. Germline CDR1 reads MNHEY; CDR2 reads SMNVEV (reference sequence). Here the CDR3 reads CASSSWASGGLSRDTQYF. DNA of the CDR3: TGTGCCAGCAGTTCCTGGGCTAGCGGGGGCCTTTCGCGAGATACGCAGTATTTT.

This clone was seen more than once but under ten times. V usage is TRBV9 and J usage is TRBJ1-1; no clear D gene. This CDR3 spans 13 amino acids. With 0 bases removed from V and 3 bases from J, the gap between germline ends came to 6 bases. Germline assignment: CDR1 SGDLS and CDR2 YYNGEE. The DNA of the CDR3 is TGTGCCAGCAGCGTAGAAAGGTACACTGAAGCTTTCTTT. It yields the protein CASSVERYTEAFF.

This clone appeared a few times. The CDR3 DNA sequence: TGTGCCAGCAGCGTGGACAGGGCTGCCTACGAGCAGTACTTC. It translates to CASSVDRAAYEQYF. V and J are TRBV7-2 and TRBJ2-7; TRBD1 matches 8 bases. V trimming: 5 bases; J trimming: 2 bases; junction bases outside the gene matches: 5. Germline CDR1 reads SGHTA; CDR2 reads FQGNSA. The CDR3 is 14 amino acids. Variable domain in full (rest from reference TRBV7-2 and TRBJ2-7): GAGVSQSPSNKVTEKGKDVELRCDPISGHTALYWYRQSLGQGLEFLIYFQGNSAPDKSGLPSDRFSAERTGGSVSTLTIQRTQQEDSAVYLCASSVDRAAYEQYFGPGTRLTVT.

The V and J genes are TRBV28 and TRBJ1-1, with D tentatively TRBD1 (6 bases). The CDR3 runs 16 residues. Germline CDR1 is MDHEN and CDR2 is SYDVKM. The V gene lost 3 bases and the J gene lost 3 bases, with 17 bases spanning the gap. In DNA form, the CDR3 reads TGTGCCAGCAGTTTTGGGGCAGCCAGGGGTTACACTGAAGCTTTCTTT. This sequence encodes CASSFGAARGYTEAFF.